The 14 T cell receptor beta chains presented below share a single source sample, sequenced in a study of blood T cell repertoires in COVID-19. TCRdb keeps only in-frame clones here, not all; method: immunoSEQ multiplex PCR. The repertoire has tens of thousands of clones, roughly 87% of them found once; the top ten carry roughly 6.8%. The sample consisted of peripheral blood. These receptors were obtained from a woman aged 45 to 65 with acute or convalescent COVID-19.

V usage is TRBV28 and J usage is TRBJ1-6; D gene ambiguous. The CDR3 runs to 12 residues. CDR1 is MDHEN and CDR2 is SYDVKM in the germline V gene. V lost 5 bases and J lost 16, with 15 bases in between. CDR3 sequence reads: CASSQTTPRLHF. CDR3 DNA: TGTGCCAGCAGTCAAACTACCCCTCGACTCCACTTT.

The J gene is TRBJ1-1, the V gene TRBV6-5; D is ambiguous. This CDR3 spans 15 amino acids. Trimming took 0 bases from V and 0 from J, leaving 8 bases between them. CDR1 and CDR2 (germline): MNHEY, SVGAGI. The CDR3 DNA reads TGTGCCAGCAGTTACTCGGGAGTCATGAACACTGAAGCTTTCTTT. Translation: CASSYSGVMNTEAFF.

This clone was seen once. This chain uses TRBV7-2 with TRBJ1-6, with D uncertain. The CDR3 loop spans 15 amino acids. Trimming pared 3 bases from V and 0 bases from J, leaving 6 bases between. CDR1 and CDR2 from the germline V gene are SGHTA and FQGNSA. The CDR3: CASSFPSSYNSPLHF. DNA for the CDR3: TGTGCCAGCAGCTTCCCGAGCTCCTATAATTCACCCCTCCACTTT.

The rearrangement links TRBV11-1 to TRBJ2-3; TRBD1 might be the D (6 bases). The CDR3 is made up of 15 amino acids. Germline V gene lookup returns CDR1 SGHAT and CDR2 FQDESV (reference sequence). V lost 1 base, J lost 3 bases, and 11 bases lay in between. CDR3 DNA sequence: TGTGCCAGCAGCTTAGTTAGGACAGAAACAGATACGCAGTATTTT. Amino acids: CASSLVRTETDTQYF. The full variable domain, rest sourced from reference TRBV11-1 and TRBJ2-3, is EAEVAQSPRYKITEKSQAVAFWCDPISGHATLYWYRQILGQGPELLVQFQDESVVDDSQLPKDRFSAERLKGVDSTLKIQPAELGDSAMYLCASSLVRTETDTQYFGPGTRLTVL.

In its sample, this clone was seen once. The chain has TRBV3-1 (or the pseudogene TRBV3-2) and TRBJ2-7; 7 bases match TRBD2. Per the germline V gene, CDR1 is LGHDT and CDR2 is YNNKEL (reference sequence). The CDR3 contains 15 residues. J was trimmed by 7 bases and V by 4 bases; bases with no gene match: 13. The CDR3 reads CASSLRGAGDHEQYF. The CDR3 nucleotides are TGTGCCAGCAGCCTACGAGGTGCGGGAGACCATGAGCAGTACTTC.

The rearrangement links TRBV7-3 to TRBJ1-2, with TRBD1 matching over 11 bases. Per germline, CDR1 SGHTA and CDR2 FQGTGA. Trimming at V came to 5 bases and at J to 6 bases, leaving 5 bases not matched to a gene. The CDR3 runs 14 residues. The CDR3 here is CASSRGGQGDGYTF. As DNA, the CDR3 is TGTGCCAGCAGCCGAGGGGGACAGGGGGATGGCTACACCTTC.

V gene TRBV6-5 combines with J gene TRBJ1-2; 9 bases agree with TRBD1. This CDR3 comprises 14 residues. Germline lookup yields CDR1 MNHEY and CDR2 SVGAGI. With 5 bases clipped from V and 4 bases from J, the junction kept 5 bases outside the gene matches. Written as DNA, the CDR3 is TGTGCCAGCAGTACACCGACAGGGGGCTATGGCTACACCTTC. Its translation: CASSTPTGGYGYTF.

This clone was picked up one time. The V gene is TRBV5-1, the J gene TRBJ2-7; 11 nucleotides align to TRBD1. Looked up from germline, CDR1 is SGHRS and CDR2 is YFSETQ. V was clipped by 2 bases and J by 3 bases; unmatched bases: 4. CDR3 length: 15 amino acids. The chain's CDR3 is CASSLGGTGGYEQYF. CDR3 nucleotide sequence: TGCGCCAGCAGCTTAGGAGGGACAGGGGGCTACGAGCAGTACTTC.

This clone has a single count. The chain uses TRBV3-1 (or the pseudogene TRBV3-2) and TRBJ1-2; D call uncertain. Germline CDR1 is LGHDT and CDR2 is YNNKEL (reference sequence). V lost 4 bases and J lost 2, with 11 bases in between. The CDR3 totals 14 residues. CDR3 in DNA: TGTGCCAGCAGCCCCTTCGCGGGGAACTATGGCTACACCTTC. Translating gives CASSPFAGNYGYTF.

The rearrangement links TRBV9 to TRBJ1-5; D call uncertain. Trimming stripped 2 bases from V and 6 bases from J, with 9 bases between. The V gene's germline CDR1 is SGDLS and CDR2 YYNGEE. This CDR3 comprises 13 residues. The CDR3 loop reads CASSVGGSQPQHF. The CDR3 region has the DNA TGTGCCAGCAGCGTCGGAGGGAGTCAGCCCCAGCATTTT. The full variable domain, its missing parts supplied by reference TRBV9 and TRBJ1-5, is DSGVTQTPKHLITATGQRVTLRCSPRSGDLSVYWYQQSLDQGLQFLIQYYNGEERAKGNILERFSAQQFPDLHSELNLSSLELGDSALYFCASSVGGSQPQHFGDGTRLSIL.

The genes are TRBV4-1 and TRBJ1-2; a weak D match, TRBD1 (5 bases). Looked up from germline, CDR1 is MGHRA and CDR2 is YSYEKL. This CDR3 spans 14 amino acids. V was clipped by 1 base and J by 4 bases, with 10 bases between them. CDR3: CASSQAQGGYGYTF. The CDR3 nucleotides are TGCGCCAGCAGCCAAGCTCAGGGAGGCTATGGCTACACCTTC.

This chain connects TRBV28 to TRBJ1-6, with 9 bases fitting TRBD1. Trimming cost V 4 bases and J 8 bases; bases outside gene matches: 6. The CDR3 spans 15 residues. Germline-derived CDR1 and CDR2 are MDHEN and SYDVKM. The CDR3 loop is CASSSAGQGDSPLHF. The CDR3, as DNA: TGTGCCAGCAGTTCGGCGGGACAGGGAGATTCACCCCTCCACTTT.

The chain uses TRBV29-1 and TRBJ1-6, with 8 bases fitting TRBD1. Per germline, CDR1 SQVTM and CDR2 ANQGSEA. CDR3 size: 15 residues. The trim removed 5 bases at V and 7 bases at J, leaving 10 bases unmatched. This CDR3 reads CSVTTGVNANSPLHF. As DNA, the CDR3 is TGCAGCGTTACGACAGGGGTCAACGCCAATTCACCCCTCCACTTT.

V is TRBV30 and J is TRBJ1-6; 9 bases align to TRBD1. The CDR3 has 13 residues. Germline V CDR1 and CDR2: GTSNPN, SVGIG (reference sequence). Trimming cost V 5 bases and J 6 bases; bases outside gene matches: 2. DNA for the CDR3: TGTGCCTGGCGGGACAGGGCTAATTCACCCCTCCACTTT. As protein: CAWRDRANSPLHF.